These T cell receptor beta chains were read from a single sample in a study of Ad26.COV2.S vaccination and SARS-CoV-2 variants. Repertoires were generated with immunoSEQ multiplex PCR, while TCRdb's copy carries only in-frame clones and drops some. The sample has about 320,000 clones; just over 85% are singletons. Material: peripheral blood, obtained in a trial of Ad26.COV2.S vaccine versus placebo. The receptor source for this set is a person aged 18-65 years who received the Ad26.COV2.S COVID-19 vaccine or a placebo. Both conserved end residues are part of each CDR3. The order of the fields is clone size, D gene, V gene, J gene, CDR3 DNA, CDR3 protein. D genes are given only for firm matches. Size values are once, few and many counts, or a class for expanded clones, and some rows have none.

abundance: NA; d_gene: NA; v_gene: TRBV5-4; j_gene: TRBJ2-6; CDR3nt: TGTGCCAGCAGCGCAGCGAGGGAAAGCTCTGGGGCCAACGTCCTGACTTTC; CDR3aa: CASSAARESSGANVLTF
abundance: NA; d_gene: NA; v_gene: TRBV5-6; j_gene: TRBJ1-1; CDR3nt: TGTGCCAGCAGTTGGTATATGAACACTGAAGCTTTCTTT; CDR3aa: CASSWYMNTEAFF
abundance: NA; d_gene: NA; v_gene: TRBV5-4; j_gene: TRBJ1-1; CDR3nt: TGTGCCAGCAGCCCCCCGGGACTGAACACTGAAGCTTTCTTT; CDR3aa: CASSPPGLNTEAFF
abundance: NA; d_gene: TRBD1; v_gene: TRBV3-1/TRBV3-2; j_gene: TRBJ1-2; CDR3nt: TGTGCCAGCAGCCAAGCTGGGGGACAGGCAACCTATGGCTACACCTTC; CDR3aa: CASSQAGGQATYGYTF
abundance: NA; d_gene: NA; v_gene: TRBV19; j_gene: TRBJ1-1; CDR3nt: TGTGCCAGTAGAAAACTACAGGGCACTGAAGCTTTCTTT; CDR3aa: CASRKLQGTEAFF
abundance: NA; d_gene: NA; v_gene: TRBV10-3; j_gene: TRBJ2-3; CDR3nt: TGTGCCATCAGTGAGTCGACTTCCTATTACACAGATACGCAGTATTTT; CDR3aa: CAISESTSYYTDTQYF
abundance: NA; d_gene: NA; v_gene: TRBV9; j_gene: TRBJ2-1; CDR3nt: TGTGCCAGCAGCGTTGACTCAGCCGTCAATGAGCAGTTCTTC; CDR3aa: CASSVDSAVNEQFF
abundance: NA; d_gene: NA; v_gene: TRBV7-9; j_gene: TRBJ2-7; CDR3nt: TGTGCCAGCAGCTTAGCGATGCGCTACGAGCAGTACTTC; CDR3aa: CASSLAMRYEQYF
abundance: NA; d_gene: TRBD1; v_gene: TRBV9; j_gene: TRBJ1-2; CDR3nt: TGTGCCAGCAGCGTAGCACAGGGGCGCGGCTACACCTTC; CDR3aa: CASSVAQGRGYTF
abundance: NA; d_gene: TRBD1; v_gene: TRBV5-1; j_gene: TRBJ2-7; CDR3nt: TGCGCCAGCAGCGAGACAGGGGAAGGCTCCTACGAGCAGTACTTC; CDR3aa: CASSETGEGSYEQYF
abundance: NA; d_gene: NA; v_gene: TRBV7-9; j_gene: TRBJ1-5; CDR3nt: TGTGCCAGCAGTTCAGGAGGTCGGGATCAGCCCCAGCATTTT; CDR3aa: CASSSGGRDQPQHF
abundance: NA; d_gene: TRBD1; v_gene: TRBV5-6; j_gene: TRBJ2-6; CDR3nt: TGTGCCAGCAGCGGACGGACAGGGACCAACGTCCTGACTTTC; CDR3aa: CASSGRTGTNVLTF
abundance: NA; d_gene: NA; v_gene: TRBV28; j_gene: TRBJ2-7; CDR3nt: TGTGCCAGCAGTTACGGGCAGGGCCGCTACGAGCAGTACTTC; CDR3aa: CASSYGQGRYEQYF
abundance: NA; d_gene: NA; v_gene: TRBV9; j_gene: TRBJ1-3; CDR3nt: TGTGCCAGCAGCGTAGATTCTGGAAACACCATATATTTT; CDR3aa: CASSVDSGNTIYF
abundance: NA; d_gene: NA; v_gene: TRBV29-1; j_gene: TRBJ1-1; CDR3nt: TGCAGCGTTGAAGGGTCGGGTGAAGCTTTCTTT; CDR3aa: CSVEGSGEAFF
abundance: NA; d_gene: NA; v_gene: TRBV5-4; j_gene: TRBJ1-1; CDR3nt: TGTGCCAGCAGCTACAAGGGCAACACTGAAGCTTTCTTT; CDR3aa: CASSYKGNTEAFF
abundance: NA; d_gene: NA; v_gene: TRBV9; j_gene: TRBJ2-5; CDR3nt: TGTGCCAGCAGCGGCGAGGGACCCCCTGGGGAGACCCAGTACTTC; CDR3aa: CASSGEGPPGETQYF
abundance: NA; d_gene: TRBD1; v_gene: TRBV5-1; j_gene: TRBJ1-1; CDR3nt: TGCGCCAGCAGATATGGGACAGGGAACACTGAAGCTTTCTTT; CDR3aa: CASRYGTGNTEAFF
abundance: NA; d_gene: NA; v_gene: TRBV7-9; j_gene: TRBJ2-5; CDR3nt: TGTGCCAGCAGCTTAGGGGGGATCCAAGAGACCCAGTACTTC; CDR3aa: CASSLGGIQETQYF
abundance: few; d_gene: NA; v_gene: TRBV18; j_gene: TRBJ1-4; CDR3nt: TGTGCCAGCTCACGGGACGAAGTAGAAAAACTGTTTTTT; CDR3aa: CASSRDEVEKLFF
abundance: NA; d_gene: NA; v_gene: TRBV7-2; j_gene: TRBJ1-3; CDR3nt: TGTGCCAGCAGCTTAGTATTGGGCGCGAGTGGAAACACCATATATTTT; CDR3aa: CASSLVLGASGNTIYF
abundance: NA; d_gene: NA; v_gene: TRBV5-4; j_gene: TRBJ2-1; CDR3nt: TGTGCCAGCAGCCCCAGACAGGCCGGCCTCAATGAGCAGTTCTTC; CDR3aa: CASSPRQAGLNEQFF
abundance: NA; d_gene: NA; v_gene: TRBV4-1; j_gene: TRBJ1-3; CDR3nt: TGCGCCAGCAGCCAATGGAGGTCCGGGGACGGAAACACCATATATTTT; CDR3aa: CASSQWRSGDGNTIYF
abundance: NA; d_gene: NA; v_gene: TRBV7-3; j_gene: TRBJ2-3; CDR3nt: TGTGCCAGCTCTCTCAGGGGCTCGACAGATACGCAGTATTTT; CDR3aa: CASSLRGSTDTQYF
abundance: NA; d_gene: TRBD1; v_gene: TRBV14; j_gene: TRBJ1-3; CDR3nt: TGTGCCAGCAGCCAATATCTACGACCGGGACAGGTTTTCTCTGGAAACACCATATATTTT; CDR3aa: CASSQYLRPGQVFSGNTIYF
abundance: NA; d_gene: NA; v_gene: TRBV7-9; j_gene: TRBJ1-5; CDR3nt: TGTGCCAGCAGCTTGGCGACCAGCGATAGCAATCAGCCCCAGCATTTT; CDR3aa: CASSLATSDSNQPQHF
abundance: NA; d_gene: NA; v_gene: TRBV27; j_gene: TRBJ1-4; CDR3nt: TGTGCCAGCAGTTTATGGGGGACTAATGAAAAACTGTTTTTT; CDR3aa: CASSLWGTNEKLFF
abundance: NA; d_gene: NA; v_gene: TRBV4-3; j_gene: TRBJ1-2; CDR3nt: TGCGCCAGCAGCCAGACAGCCTCCCGAGGTGCTAACTATGGCTACACCTTC; CDR3aa: CASSQTASRGANYGYTF
abundance: once; d_gene: NA; v_gene: TRBV5-8; j_gene: TRBJ2-3; CDR3nt: TGTGCCAGCAGTTTGCAGGGAAGACAGGCAGATACGCAGTATTTT; CDR3aa: CASSLQGRQADTQYF
abundance: NA; d_gene: NA; v_gene: TRBV5-1; j_gene: TRBJ2-7; CDR3nt: TGCGCCAGCAGCTTGCTTGGGGGGCTCTACGAGCAGTACTTC; CDR3aa: CASSLLGGLYEQYF
abundance: NA; d_gene: NA; v_gene: TRBV3-1/TRBV3-2; j_gene: TRBJ1-1; CDR3nt: TGTGCCAGCAGCCAAGATACAGGAAAGAACACTGAAGCTTTCTTT; CDR3aa: CASSQDTGKNTEAFF
abundance: NA; d_gene: TRBD1; v_gene: TRBV5-1; j_gene: TRBJ1-2; CDR3nt: TGCGCCAGCAGCATATCCGGGACAGGGCACGGCTACACCTTC; CDR3aa: CASSISGTGHGYTF
abundance: NA; d_gene: NA; v_gene: TRBV7-3; j_gene: TRBJ2-2; CDR3nt: TGTGCCAGCAGCTTAACTCAGGAACACGCGAACACCGGGGAGCTGTTTTTT; CDR3aa: CASSLTQEHANTGELFF
abundance: NA; d_gene: TRBD1; v_gene: TRBV6-2/TRBV6-3; j_gene: TRBJ1-3; CDR3nt: TGTGCCAGCAGTGATGGACAGGCGAACACCATATATTTT; CDR3aa: CASSDGQANTIYF
abundance: NA; d_gene: TRBD1; v_gene: TRBV27; j_gene: TRBJ2-1; CDR3nt: TGTGCCAGCTCGGGGGACAGGGTCTACAATGAGCAGTTCTTC; CDR3aa: CASSGDRVYNEQFF
abundance: NA; d_gene: NA; v_gene: TRBV3-1/TRBV3-2; j_gene: TRBJ1-1; CDR3nt: TGTGCCAGCAGCCTCCCTCTAGGGGGGAAGACTGCACCTGAAGCTTTCTTT; CDR3aa: CASSLPLGGKTAPEAFF
abundance: NA; d_gene: TRBD1; v_gene: TRBV18; j_gene: TRBJ1-3; CDR3nt: TGTGCCAGCTCACGACCGACAGGGGGCATTGGAAACACCATATATTTT; CDR3aa: CASSRPTGGIGNTIYF